One sample yielded the 17 T cell receptor beta chains listed below, sequenced in a study of ipilimumab plus nivolumab after autologous stem cell transplantation. Method: immunoSEQ multiplex PCR; TCRdb's copy keeps in-frame clones and lacks some. The sample lists some 45,000 clones, approximately 90% seen once, with about 0.97% in the top ten. Material: PBMCs, obtained in a trial of ipilimumab plus nivolumab as post-transplant consolidation. These receptors were collected from a male donor with multiple myeloma.

The chain carries TRBV4-2 and TRBJ2-7; TRBD2 matches at 8 bases. With 4 bases clipped from V and 6 bases from J, the junction kept 2 bases outside the gene matches. The germline V gene has CDR1 LGHNA and CDR2 YNFKEQ. This CDR3 comprises 12 residues. CDR3 in amino acids: CASSPSGSEQYF. CDR3 nucleotides: TGTGCCAGCAGCCCGAGCGGGAGCGAGCAGTACTTC.

The chain carries TRBV19 and TRBJ2-5, with 10 bases matching TRBD2. The J segment lost 2 bases and the V segment lost 5 bases, leaving 8 bases of the junction unmatched. CDR1 and CDR2 from the germline V gene are LNHDA and SQIVND (reference sequence). This CDR3 spans 16 amino acids. The CDR3 region is CASSGTSGVWQETQYF. In DNA form, the CDR3 reads TGTGCCAGTAGTGGCACTAGCGGGGTGTGGCAAGAGACCCAGTACTTC.

With regard to this clone: This sample includes further DNA sequences coding for the same CDR3. The chain is built from TRBV5-1 and TRBJ2-5, with TRBD2 as a possible D gene (6 bases). CDR1 is SGHRS, CDR2 YFSETQ, per germline. This CDR3 has 13 amino acids. Between the trimmed V and J ends, which lost 5 bases and 1 base, there was a span of 9 bases. The CDR3 DNA reads TGCGCCAGCAGACGGGACTCCCAAGAGACCCAGTACTTC. Protein sequence: CASRRDSQETQYF.

This sequence joins TRBV4-3 and TRBJ2-5; 9 bases map to TRBD2. Germline loops: CDR1 LGHNA, CDR2 YSLEER. J was trimmed by 4 bases and V by 1 base; bases with no gene match: 7. This CDR3 is built from 16 residues. The CDR3 region has the DNA TGCGCCAGCAGCCAAGTTGGGGGACTAGCTACAGAGACCCAGTACTTC. Amino acids: CASSQVGGLATETQYF.

The chain joins TRBV2 to TRBJ2-2, with TRBD2 matching 11 bases. This CDR3 spans 16 amino acids. Unmatched junction bases numbered 12, after V lost 9 bases and J lost 6 bases. Per germline, CDR1 SNHLY and CDR2 FYNNEI. This CDR3 is CASSGTSGPHSGELFF. CDR3 DNA: TGTGCCAGTTCCGGGACTAGCGGCCCTCACTCCGGGGAGCTGTTTTTT.

The rearrangement joins TRBV9 to TRBJ1-3; D is possibly TRBD1 (5 bases). V dropped 0 bases and J dropped 3 bases, with 7 bases sitting between them. The CDR3 covers 14 residues. Germline V gives CDR1 SGDLS, CDR2 YYNGEE. CDR3 DNA sequence: TGTGCCAGCAGCGTAGACAGGTTTGGAAACACCATATATTTT. Translated, it gives CASSVDRFGNTIYF.

The chain joins TRBV6-1 to TRBJ2-5, with D possibly being TRBD2 (6 bases). The CDR3 contains 15 residues. The V end was cut by 6 bases, the J end by 7 bases, with 21 bases between. The germline V gene has CDR1 MNHNS and CDR2 SASEGT. The CDR3 protein is CASSERANMVGTQYF. The CDR3 bases are TGTGCCAGCAGCGAGCGGGCAAACATGGTGGGGACCCAGTACTTC.

V gene TRBV19 combines with J gene TRBJ1-5; maybe TRBD1 (5 bases). Germline lookup yields CDR1 LNHDA and CDR2 SQIVND (reference sequence). Trimming removed 3 bases at V and 2 bases at J, with 11 bases between. The CDR3 sequence is 15 residues long. The chain's CDR3 is CASSIWQGGNQPQHF. CDR3 bases: TGTGCCAGTAGTATTTGGCAGGGAGGCAATCAGCCCCAGCATTTT. Filled out from reference TRBV19 and TRBJ1-5, the complete variable domain reads DGGITQSPKYLFRKEGQNVTLSCEQNLNHDAMYWYRQDPGQGLRLIYYSQIVNDFQKGDIAEGYSVSREKKESFPLTVTSAQKNPTAFYLCASSIWQGGNQPQHFGDGTRLSIL.

CDR3: CASSEGGYGYTF. For the CDR3, the DNA is TGTGCCAGCAGTGAGGGAGGGTATGGCTACACCTTC. The gene calls are TRBV6-1 and TRBJ1-2; D not certain. Germline V gene data show CDR1 as MNHNS and CDR2 as SASEGT. This CDR3 is built from 12 residues. The germline V and J ends were trimmed by 3 bases and 5 bases, with 7 bases remaining between them.

The V call is TRBV19, the J call TRBJ2-1; 9 nucleotides align to TRBD2. V gave up 5 bases and J gave up 6 bases; unmatched junction bases: 11. Germline V gene lookup returns CDR1 LNHDA and CDR2 SQIVND (reference sequence). The CDR3 contains 16 residues. CDR3: CASSSRTSATVNEQFF. The CDR3 nucleotides are TGTGCCAGTAGTTCCCGGACTAGCGCTACAGTCAATGAGCAGTTCTTC.

The chain has TRBV6-6 and TRBJ1-4; D not certain. CDR3 length: 15 residues. V lost 6 bases and J lost 8, with 19 bases in between. CDR1 is MNHNY and CDR2 is SVGAGI in the germline V gene (reference sequence). CDR3 loop: CASRPPDLAREKLFF. The CDR3 coding sequence is TGTGCCAGCAGACCCCCGGACCTCGCGAGGGAAAAACTGTTTTTT.

The V call is TRBV19, the J call TRBJ1-2; TRBD1 aligns across 9 bases. CDR3 size: 15 residues. Germline values: CDR1 LNHDA, CDR2 SQIVND (reference sequence). Trimming cost V 6 bases and J 2 bases; bases outside gene matches: 7. CDR3 amino acids: CASSRIQGANYGYTF. The CDR3 DNA reads as TGTGCCAGTAGCCGAATACAGGGGGCCAACTATGGCTACACCTTC. Looking up the rest from reference TRBV19 and TRBJ1-2 gives the full variable domain: DGGITQSPKYLFRKEGQNVTLSCEQNLNHDAMYWYRQDPGQGLRLIYYSQIVNDFQKGDIAEGYSVSREKKESFPLTVTSAQKNPTAFYLCASSRIQGANYGYTFGSGTRLTVV.

This chain uses TRBV29-1 with TRBJ2-1; no firm D call. CDR3 length: 13 residues. The germline V gene has CDR1 SQVTM and CDR2 ANQGSEA. The V gene lost 3 bases and the J gene lost 9 bases, with 15 bases spanning the gap. CDR3 nucleotides: TGCAGCGTTGAGTGGTCGAGCGTGATTGAGCAGTTCTTC. Its translation: CSVEWSSVIEQFF.

This clone was counted between two and nine times. This chain uses TRBV13 with TRBJ2-3, with D possibly TRBD2 on 6 matching bases. CDR3 length: 16 residues. The V end lost 1 base, the J end lost 3 bases, and 14 bases lay between the germline ends. Germline V CDR1 and CDR2: PRHDT, FYEKMQ (reference sequence). The DNA of the CDR3 is TGTGCCAGCAGCTTAGCCCTAAGACGGGAGACAGATACGCAGTATTTT. It encodes CASSLALRRETDTQYF.

DNA of the CDR3: TGTGCTAGTGGTTTGCCCCCAGCCTCATCTGAAGCTTTCTTT. It is translated as CASGLPPASSEAFF. This sequence joins TRBV12-5 and TRBJ1-1, with D hard to call. V lost 2 bases to trimming and J lost 6 bases, with 13 bases between them. This CDR3 comprises 14 residues. Germline lookup yields CDR1 LGHNT and CDR2 FRNRAP.

V and J are TRBV11-2 and TRBJ2-3, with 9 bases matching TRBD2. Germline-derived CDR1 and CDR2 are SGHAT and FQNNGV. This CDR3 is built from 16 residues. Germline trimming cut 5 bases from V and 1 base from J; bases unmatched to any gene: 7. This chain's CDR3 is CASSQDSGGRTDTQYF. For the CDR3, the DNA is TGTGCCAGCAGCCAGGATAGCGGGGGCCGCACAGATACGCAGTATTTT.

In this sample, this clone turned up once. This chain joins TRBV28 and TRBJ1-1; tentatively, D is TRBD1 (5 bases). With 2 bases removed from V and 1 base from J, the gap between germline ends came to 8 bases. The CDR3 extends over 14 amino acids. The V gene's germline CDR1 is MDHEN and CDR2 SYDVKM. CDR3 sequence: CASSLGAWNTEAFF. The CDR3 DNA sequence: TGTGCCAGCAGTTTAGGGGCGTGGAACACTGAAGCTTTCTTT.